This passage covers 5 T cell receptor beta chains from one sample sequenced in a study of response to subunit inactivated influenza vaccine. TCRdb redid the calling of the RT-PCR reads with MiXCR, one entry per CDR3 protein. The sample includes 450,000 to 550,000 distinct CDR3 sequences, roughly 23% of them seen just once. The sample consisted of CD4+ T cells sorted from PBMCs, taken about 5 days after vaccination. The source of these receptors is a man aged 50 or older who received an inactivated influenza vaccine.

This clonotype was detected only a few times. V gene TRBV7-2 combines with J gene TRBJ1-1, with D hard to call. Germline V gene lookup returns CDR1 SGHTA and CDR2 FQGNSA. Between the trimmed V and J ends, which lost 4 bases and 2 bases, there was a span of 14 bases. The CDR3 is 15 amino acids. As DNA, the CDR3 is TGTGCCAGCAGCTCTCAAATCGCGATAAACACTGAAGCTTTCTTT. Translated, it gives CASSSQIAINTEAFF.

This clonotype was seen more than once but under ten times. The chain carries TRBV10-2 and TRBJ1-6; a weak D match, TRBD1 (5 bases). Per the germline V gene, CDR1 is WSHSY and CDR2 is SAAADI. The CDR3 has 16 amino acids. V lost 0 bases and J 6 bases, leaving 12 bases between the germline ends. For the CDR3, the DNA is TGCGCCAGCAGTGAGTCCTATGGGGGGGGTAATTCACCCCTCCACTTT. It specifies CASSESYGGGNSPLHF.

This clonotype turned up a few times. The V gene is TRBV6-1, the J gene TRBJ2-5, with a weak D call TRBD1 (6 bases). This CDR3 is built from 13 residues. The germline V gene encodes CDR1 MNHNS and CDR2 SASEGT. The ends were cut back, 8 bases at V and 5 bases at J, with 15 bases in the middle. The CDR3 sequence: CASYRARGETQYF. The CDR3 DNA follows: TGTGCCAGCTACAGGGCCCGCGGGGAGACCCAGTACTTC.

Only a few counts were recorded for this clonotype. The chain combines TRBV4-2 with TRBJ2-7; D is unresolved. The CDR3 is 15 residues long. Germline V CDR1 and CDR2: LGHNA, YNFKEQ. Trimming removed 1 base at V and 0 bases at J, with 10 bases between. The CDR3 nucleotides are TGTGCCAGCAGCCAAGGGGGTCGACACTCCTACGAGCAGTACTTC. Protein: CASSQGGRHSYEQYF.

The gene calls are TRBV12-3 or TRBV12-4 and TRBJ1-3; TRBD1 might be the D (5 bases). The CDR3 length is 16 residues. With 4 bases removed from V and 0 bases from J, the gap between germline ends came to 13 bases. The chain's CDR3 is CASSWVGGGSGNTIYF. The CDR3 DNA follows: TGTGCCAGCAGTTGGGTGGGGGGGGGCTCTGGAAACACCATATATTTT.